This T cell receptor (beta chain) was observed in a study of T cell repertoires in ileal Crohn's disease. About the research overall: Every patient was operated on for stricturing (about 60%) or penetrating (39%) complications.

TCRdb's table, derived via immunoSEQ multiplex PCR, lists solely in-frame clones and lacks some. The sample includes thousands of clones, 69% seen only once; the top ten take just under 30%. The time point: neoterminal ileum biopsy at postoperative endoscopy, about 6 months after surgery. Germline CDR1 is SGHTA and CDR2 is FQGTGA. This CDR3 region has 14 residues. V gave up 4 bases and J gave up 6 bases; unmatched junction bases: 5. This clonotype was sampled from an adult with Crohn's disease. The chain recombines TRBV7-3 with TRBJ2-5, with TRBD1 matching 10 bases. Material: ileal tissue. CDR3 bases: TGTGCCAGCAGCTCAGGGGACAGGGGAAAGACCCAGTACTTC. Encoded protein: CASSSGDRGKTQYF.